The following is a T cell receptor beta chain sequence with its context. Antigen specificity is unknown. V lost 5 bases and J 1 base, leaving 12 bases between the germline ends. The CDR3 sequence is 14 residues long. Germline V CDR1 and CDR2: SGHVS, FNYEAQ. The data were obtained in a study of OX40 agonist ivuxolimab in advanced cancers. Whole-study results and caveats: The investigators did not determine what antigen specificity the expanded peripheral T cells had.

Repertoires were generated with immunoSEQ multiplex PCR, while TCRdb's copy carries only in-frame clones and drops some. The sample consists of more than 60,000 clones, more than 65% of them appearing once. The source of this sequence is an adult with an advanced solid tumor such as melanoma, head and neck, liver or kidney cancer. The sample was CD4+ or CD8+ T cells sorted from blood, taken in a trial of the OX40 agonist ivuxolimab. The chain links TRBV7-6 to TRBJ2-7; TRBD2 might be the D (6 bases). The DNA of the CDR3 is TGTGCCAGCAGCACCTCTGGACTATCCTACGAGCAGTACTTC. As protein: CASSTSGLSYEQYF.